These 32 T cell receptor beta chains came from one sample sequenced in a study of cytomegalovirus exposure and HLA in healthy donors. Assay used: immunoSEQ multiplex PCR; TCRdb lists only in-frame clones, some missing. This sample has 180,000 or so clones, with 80% to 90% found just once. The sequenced sample consisted of PBMCs. The receptor set was obtained from a woman between 25 and 40 years old in good health and CMV-seronegative.

The chain recombines TRBV2 with TRBJ2-5; 9 nucleotides agree with TRBD2. V shed 1 base, J shed 6 bases, and the junction held 15 bases outside the gene matches. The CDR3 extends over 18 amino acids. CDR1 SNHLY and CDR2 FYNNEI come from the germline V gene. CDR3 nucleotide sequence: TGTGCCAGCAGTGAAGGTGACCGAAGCGGGGGGCCGTCGAAGACCCAGTACTTC. This gives the protein CASSEGDRSGGPSKTQYF.

This clone was found a few times. This chain joins TRBV4-2 and TRBJ1-2, with TRBD1 matching over 9 bases. V shed 1 base and J 8 bases; nucleotides not matched to a gene: 8. This CDR3 comprises 15 residues. Germline CDR1 LGHNA, CDR2 YNFKEQ. CDR3 sequence: CASSQVLQGATGYTF. CDR3 DNA sequence: TGTGCCAGCAGCCAAGTCTTACAGGGGGCTACGGGCTACACCTTC.

This clone was seen a handful of times. J is TRBJ1-6 and V is TRBV2, with a weak D call TRBD1 (5 bases). V lost 6 bases and J lost 8, with 8 bases in between. Germline assignment: CDR1 SNHLY and CDR2 FYNNEI. This CDR3 is built from 12 residues. CDR3 in amino acids: CASRGVDSPLHF. In DNA, the CDR3 is TGTGCCAGCAGAGGGGTAGATTCACCCCTCCACTTT.

V and J are TRBV2 and TRBJ2-3; perhaps TRBD2 as D (7 bases). From germline, CDR1 is SNHLY and CDR2 FYNNEI. The CDR3 extends over 12 amino acids. V was shortened by 8 bases and J by 6 bases, with 12 bases between the two germline ends. CDR3 DNA sequence: TGTGCCAGCCGGGGGGCGCTGGATACGCAGTATTTT. This sequence encodes CASRGALDTQYF.

The V gene is TRBV2, the J gene TRBJ2-3; D is possibly TRBD1 (5 bases). This CDR3 region has 15 residues. The V gene's germline CDR1 is SNHLY and CDR2 FYNNEI. V lost 5 bases and J 6 bases, leaving 18 bases between the germline ends. CDR3 sequence reads: CASSPPEQAFDTQYF. The CDR3 region has the DNA TGTGCCAGCAGTCCCCCTGAACAGGCCTTTGATACGCAGTATTTT.

The genes are TRBV6-5 and TRBJ1-2, with TRBD1 identical over 7 bases. CDR3 length: 14 residues. The germline CDR1 and CDR2 sequences are MNHEY and SVGAGI. Trimming at V came to 6 bases and at J to 5 bases, leaving 9 bases not matched to a gene. The chain's CDR3 is CASSRTGRHYGYTF. CDR3 nucleotides: TGTGCCAGCAGCCGGACAGGCCGCCATTATGGCTACACCTTC.

This chain joins TRBV6-5 and TRBJ2-7; 8 nucleotides match TRBD1. This CDR3 is 16 amino acids long. Germline lookup yields CDR1 MNHEY and CDR2 SVGAGI. The junction had 9 bases not matched to a gene; V was cut back by 0 bases and J by 5 bases. The CDR3 coding sequence is TGTGCCAGCAGTTACTCCGCTCAGGGGGCCGCCCACGAGCAGTACTTC. The encoded protein is CASSYSAQGAAHEQYF.

This CDR3 reads CASSLGAGRWRTEAFF. The DNA for the CDR3 is TGTGCCAGCAGTTTAGGGGCGGGAAGGTGGAGGACTGAAGCTTTCTTT. V is TRBV27 and J is TRBJ1-1, with D possibly TRBD1 on 5 matching bases. CDR3 size: 16 residues. CDR1 is MNHEY, CDR2 SMNVEV, per germline (reference sequence). Trimming removed 2 bases from V and 5 bases from J, with 18 bases in between.

The chain is built from TRBV5-5 and TRBJ2-1; 8 bases map to TRBD1. Per the germline V gene, CDR1 is SGHKS and CDR2 is YYEKEE (reference sequence). The CDR3 length is 16 residues. J lost 4 bases, V lost 5 bases, and 11 bases had no gene match. The CDR3 bases are TGTGCCAGCAGTCGGGGCCCGGGACAGGCGTACAATGAGCAGTTCTTC. Translated, it gives CASSRGPGQAYNEQFF.

The V call is TRBV12-5, the J call TRBJ2-5; TRBD1 agrees at 7 bases. After removal of 2 bases from V and 3 bases from J, the junction contained 9 bases not matched to a gene. Germline assignment: CDR1 LGHNT and CDR2 FRNRAP. The CDR3 contains 16 residues. The CDR3 sequence is CASGLPFLQGEETQYF. DNA for the CDR3: TGTGCTAGTGGTTTGCCATTTTTGCAGGGGGAAGAGACCCAGTACTTC.

The chain couples TRBV29-1 to TRBJ2-7; D not certain. CDR1 and CDR2 from the germline V gene are SQVTM and ANQGSEA. This CDR3 has 11 amino acids. The V and J ends lost 6 bases and 4 bases respectively, with 10 bases between them. CDR3 sequence (DNA): TGCAGCGTCGTCCAGTCTTACGAGCAGTACTTC. This codes for CSVVQSYEQYF.

The chain uses TRBV29-1 and TRBJ2-2; a possible D gene is TRBD1 (7 bases). The CDR3 has 14 amino acids. Trimming stripped 6 bases from V and 6 bases from J, with 17 bases between. Germline lookup yields CDR1 SQVTM and CDR2 ANQGSEA. CDR3 protein: CSVLTGTPPGELFF. The DNA of the CDR3 is TGCAGCGTCCTGACAGGGACTCCACCCGGGGAGCTGTTTTTT.

The CDR3, as DNA: TGTGCCAGCAGTTTCGGGGACAGGGCTTGGAGGCTTTACGAGCAGTACTTC. This translates into CASSFGDRAWRLYEQYF. V and J are TRBV27 and TRBJ2-7, with 9 nucleotides matching TRBD1. Germline CDR1 is MNHEY and CDR2 is SMNVEV (reference sequence). Trimming removed 3 bases from V and 4 bases from J; junction bases left unmatched: 13. The CDR3 runs to 17 residues.

This chain links TRBV11-3 with TRBJ1-1; the match to TRBD1 covers 10 bases. V shed 6 bases and J 7 bases; nucleotides not matched to a gene: 5. Germline CDR1 is SGHNT and CDR2 is YENEEA. This CDR3 is 13 amino acids long. The CDR3 DNA reads as TGTGCCAGCAGTCGACAGGGGGCAGGTGAAGCTTTCTTT. It specifies CASSRQGAGEAFF. Full variable domain (rest looked up from reference TRBV11-3 and TRBJ1-1): EAGVVQSPRYKIIEKKQPVAFWCNPISGHNTLYWYLQNLGQGPELLIRYENEEAVDDSQLPKDRFSAERLKGVDSTLKIQPAELGDSAVYLCASSRQGAGEAFFGQGTRLTVV.

The CDR3 nucleotides are TGTGCCAGTAGTATGGACCTCACAGGGACAAGCGGAGCTAACTATGGCTACACCTTC. It translates to CASSMDLTGTSGANYGYTF. The chain employs TRBV19 and TRBJ1-2, with D perhaps matching TRBD1 (6 bases). The CDR3 runs to 19 residues. CDR1 and CDR2 from the germline V gene are LNHDA and SQIVND (reference sequence). V dropped 3 bases and J dropped 0 bases, with 23 bases sitting between them.

The chain recombines TRBV5-1 with TRBJ1-6; D may be TRBD1 (5 bases). Trimming pared 4 bases from V and 7 bases from J, leaving 15 bases between. Germline V lookup: CDR1 SGHRS, CDR2 YFSETQ. The CDR3 is 15 residues long. This CDR3 reads CASSLQGIRNSPLHF. The CDR3 DNA sequence: TGCGCCAGCAGCCTCCAGGGTATCCGCAATTCACCCCTCCACTTT.

This clone was counted once. CDR3 in DNA: TGCGCCAGTCTCGACCTAGGACTCTCTGGGGCCAACGTCCTGACTTTC. Translating it yields CASLDLGLSGANVLTF. The rearrangement joins TRBV10-2 to TRBJ2-6, with D possibly TRBD2 on 5 matching bases. The V end lost 9 bases, the J end lost 0 bases, and 15 bases lay between the germline ends. There are 16 residues in the CDR3. The germline gives CDR1 WSHSY, CDR2 SAAADI.

This sequence joins TRBV7-6 and TRBJ1-4; TRBD1 agrees at 7 bases. V lost 5 bases, J lost 4 bases, and 7 bases stayed unmatched. The CDR3 is made up of 15 amino acids. Germline CDR1 reads SGHVS; CDR2 reads FNYEAQ. CDR3 amino acids: CASSQQGQVNEKLFF. The DNA for the CDR3 is TGTGCCAGCAGCCAACAGGGGCAGGTTAATGAAAAACTGTTTTTT.

The rearrangement joins TRBV29-1 to TRBJ2-7; D is perhaps TRBD2 (7 bases). The CDR3 has 17 residues. The germline CDR1 and CDR2 sequences are SQVTM and ANQGSEA. V lost 0 bases, J lost 4 bases, and 22 bases lay in between. CDR3 amino acids: CSVEEYIVAGARYEQYF. The CDR3 DNA sequence: TGCAGCGTTGAAGAATATATTGTGGCGGGGGCAAGGTACGAGCAGTACTTC.

The V gene is TRBV10-2, the J gene TRBJ1-2, with unresolved D. The V gene's germline CDR1 is WSHSY and CDR2 SAAADI. Between the trimmed V and J ends, which lost 5 bases and 0 bases, there was a span of 7 bases. CDR3 length equals 13 residues. The CDR3 nucleotides read TGCGCCAGCAGTTCCAGGACTAACTATGGCTACACCTTC. Its protein is CASSSRTNYGYTF.

The V gene is TRBV15, the J gene TRBJ1-6, with D hard to call. CDR1 and CDR2 from the germline V gene are LNHNV and YYDKDF (reference sequence). V shed 4 bases and J shed 14 bases, with 18 bases lying between them. This CDR3 is 14 amino acids long. The CDR3 loop is CATSTGPAPQALHF. The DNA of the CDR3 is TGTGCCACCAGCACCGGCCCCGCTCCGCAGGCCCTCCACTTT.

The rearrangement uses TRBV5-1 and TRBJ2-7, with D perhaps matching TRBD2 (6 bases). V lost 1 base and J 1 base, leaving 9 bases between the germline ends. Germline lookup yields CDR1 SGHRS and CDR2 YFSETQ. The CDR3 loop spans 14 amino acids. Here the CDR3 reads CASSLQGLSYEQYF. For the CDR3, the DNA is TGCGCCAGCAGCTTGCAGGGACTTTCCTACGAGCAGTACTTC.

This chain links TRBV9 with TRBJ1-4; D is undetermined. The CDR3 is 14 amino acids. Germline V gene data show CDR1 as SGDLS and CDR2 as YYNGEE. The germline V and J ends were trimmed by 4 bases and 4 bases, with 11 bases remaining between them. The chain's CDR3 is CASSPLPINEKLFF. In nucleotides, the CDR3 is TGTGCCAGCAGCCCACTACCGATTAATGAAAAACTGTTTTTT. Full variable domain (rest looked up from reference TRBV9 and TRBJ1-4): DSGVTQTPKHLITATGQRVTLRCSPRSGDLSVYWYQQSLDQGLQFLIQYYNGEERAKGNILERFSAQQFPDLHSELNLSSLELGDSALYFCASSPLPINEKLFFGSGTQLSVL.

This chain connects TRBV4-1 to TRBJ2-7, with D unresolved. Germline CDR1 reads MGHRA; CDR2 reads YSYEKL. This CDR3 has 14 residues. V was clipped by 6 bases and J by 0 bases, with 12 bases between them. This CDR3 reads CASSSVPSSYEQYF. CDR3 DNA: TGCGCCAGCAGTTCCGTCCCGAGCTCCTACGAGCAGTACTTC.

The V and J genes are TRBV13 and TRBJ2-1; weak D call: TRBD2 (6 bases). Germline-derived CDR1 and CDR2 are PRHDT and FYEKMQ (reference sequence). Trimming took 5 bases from V and 7 from J, leaving 21 bases between them. The CDR3 length is 16 residues. In nucleotides, the CDR3 is TGTGCCAGCAGCCCGAGCGGTTGGAGAAGCGGGAATGAGCAGTTCTTC. Translated: CASSPSGWRSGNEQFF.

This sequence joins TRBV11-2 and TRBJ1-5; TRBD1 matches at 8 bases. CDR1 is SGHAT, CDR2 FQNNGV, per germline. The J segment lost 6 bases and the V segment lost 1 base, leaving 14 bases of the junction unmatched. CDR3 size: 18 residues. The CDR3 sequence is CASSLVLPGGPHSQPQHF. In DNA, the CDR3 is TGTGCCAGCAGCTTAGTCCTCCCAGGGGGCCCCCACAGTCAGCCCCAGCATTTT. Full variable domain (rest looked up from reference TRBV11-2 and TRBJ1-5): EAGVAQSPRYKIIEKRQSVAFWCNPISGHATLYWYQQILGQGPKLLIQFQNNGVVDDSQLPKDRFSAERLKGVDSTLKIQPAKLEDSAVYLCASSLVLPGGPHSQPQHFGDGTRLSIL.

The rearrangement joins TRBV4-1 to TRBJ1-1; 10 bases align to TRBD1. V shed 3 bases and J 4 bases; nucleotides not matched to a gene: 8. Looked up from germline, CDR1 is MGHRA and CDR2 is YSYEKL. The CDR3 consists of 16 residues. The CDR3: CASSHLSGQGGTEAFF. In nucleotides, the CDR3 is TGCGCCAGCAGCCACTTATCTGGACAGGGGGGCACTGAAGCTTTCTTT.

The V call is TRBV6-6, the J call TRBJ2-2, with D unclear. V lost 4 bases to trimming and J lost 5 bases, with 5 bases between them. The CDR3 length is 12 residues. CDR1 and CDR2 (germline): MNHNY, SVGAGI (reference sequence). The CDR3 DNA reads as TGTGCCAGCAGTTTCCGGACCGGGGAGCTGTTTTTT. It specifies CASSFRTGELFF.

J is TRBJ2-2 and V is TRBV19, with TRBD1 matching over 9 bases. The germline gives CDR1 LNHDA, CDR2 SQIVND (reference sequence). V trimming: 3 bases; J trimming: 6 bases; junction bases outside the gene matches: 2. The CDR3 contains 14 residues. The CDR3 reads CASSIGQGSGELFF. DNA for the CDR3: TGTGCCAGTAGTATTGGACAGGGGTCCGGGGAGCTGTTTTTT.

This rearrangement joins TRBV4-3 to TRBJ1-2; 10 bases align to TRBD1. V was pared by 0 bases and J by 8 bases, with 9 bases of the junction left unmatched. CDR3 length: 16 residues. Germline V gives CDR1 LGHNA, CDR2 YSLEER. The CDR3 nucleotides are TGCGCCAGCAGCCAAGAGAGTGGACGGACAGGGGGAGGCTACACCTTC. Protein product: CASSQESGRTGGGYTF.

The chain carries TRBV5-1 and TRBJ2-3; D gene unclear. This CDR3 has 13 amino acids. The germline V and J ends were trimmed by 4 bases and 2 bases, with 8 bases remaining between them. Germline CDR1 and CDR2: SGHRS and YFSETQ. DNA of the CDR3: TGCGCCAGCAGCCCGAGCCTCACAGATACGCAGTATTTT. As protein: CASSPSLTDTQYF.

The genes are TRBV18 and TRBJ2-7; 7 positions match TRBD1. J gave up 5 bases and V 2 bases, and 6 bases lay outside the gene matches. There are 14 residues in the CDR3. CDR1 and CDR2 (germline): KGHSH, LQKENI. The CDR3 here is CASSPTTGWDEQYF. DNA of the CDR3: TGTGCCAGCTCACCAACGACAGGGTGGGACGAGCAGTACTTC.